The T cell receptor (beta chain) described here comes from a study of blood T cell repertoires in COVID-19. In the study overall: The United States, Italy and Spain were the sources of the acute and convalescent COVID-19 samples. The cDNA or gDNA used as material had been derived from T cells, B-cell-depleted T cells, or PBMCs.

Authors' data handling: Cell counts per sample came from amplifying reference gene primers. The method was immunoSEQ multiplex PCR; TCRdb's version includes in-frame clones alone and lacks a portion of them. From that table come the V and J calls and clone size; the DNA was used to work out D and trimming. The repertoire consists of roughly 14,000 clones, with roughly 85% occurring once and the leading ten covering more than 20%. Germline V gene data show CDR1 as GTSNPN and CDR2 as SVGIG (reference sequence). The CDR3 extends over 20 amino acids. With V trimmed by 3 bases and J by 5 bases, 20 bases remained unmatched.

Material for sequencing was peripheral blood. This rearrangement joins TRBV30 to TRBJ2-5; 14 nucleotides align to TRBD2. The receptor comes from a woman aged 55-69 years with acute or convalescent COVID-19. CDR3 in amino acids: CAWRAQLGTSGSPASETQYF. The CDR3 coding sequence is TGTGCCTGGAGAGCACAACTCGGGACTAGCGGGAGTCCGGCGAGCGAGACCCAGTACTTC.